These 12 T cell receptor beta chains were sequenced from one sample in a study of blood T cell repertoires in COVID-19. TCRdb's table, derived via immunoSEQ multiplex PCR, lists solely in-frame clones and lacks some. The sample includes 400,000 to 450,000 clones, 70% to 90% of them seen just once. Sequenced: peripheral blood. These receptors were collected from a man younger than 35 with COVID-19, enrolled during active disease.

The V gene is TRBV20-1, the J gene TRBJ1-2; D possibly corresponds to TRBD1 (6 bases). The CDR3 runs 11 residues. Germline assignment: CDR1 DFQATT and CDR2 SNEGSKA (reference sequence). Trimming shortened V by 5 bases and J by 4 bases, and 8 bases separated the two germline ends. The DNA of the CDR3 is TGCAGTGCTCAGACAGGCTATGGCTACACCTTC. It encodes CSAQTGYGYTF.

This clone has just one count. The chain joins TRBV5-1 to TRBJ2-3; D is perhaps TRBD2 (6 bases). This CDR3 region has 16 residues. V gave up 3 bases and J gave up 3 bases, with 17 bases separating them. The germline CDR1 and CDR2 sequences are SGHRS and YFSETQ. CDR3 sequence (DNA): TGCGCCAGCAGCTATGAGACTAGGGGTGGAACAGATACGCAGTATTTT. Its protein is CASSYETRGGTDTQYF.

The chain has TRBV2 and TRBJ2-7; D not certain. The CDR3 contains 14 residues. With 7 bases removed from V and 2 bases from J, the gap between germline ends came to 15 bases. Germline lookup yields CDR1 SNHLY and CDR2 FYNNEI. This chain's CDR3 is CASIRSPPTYEQYF. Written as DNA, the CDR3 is TGTGCCAGCATACGAAGCCCACCCACCTACGAGCAGTACTTC.

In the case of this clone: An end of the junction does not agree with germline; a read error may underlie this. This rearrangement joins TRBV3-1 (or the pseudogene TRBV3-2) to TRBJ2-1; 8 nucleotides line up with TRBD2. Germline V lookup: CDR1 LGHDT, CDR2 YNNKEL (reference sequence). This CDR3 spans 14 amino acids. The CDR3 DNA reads TGTGTCAGCAGAAATTCGGGGGGGAACGATGAGCAGTTCTTC. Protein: CVSRNSGGNDEQFF.

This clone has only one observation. CDR3 region: CASSPDRGPNTGELFF. For the CDR3, the DNA is TGTGCCAGCAGCCCAGATAGGGGGCCGAACACCGGGGAGCTGTTTTTT. The genes are TRBV11-3 and TRBJ2-2; 7 positions match TRBD1. The V gene's germline CDR1 is SGHNT and CDR2 YENEEA. The CDR3 spans 16 residues. Trimming removed 5 bases from V and 0 bases from J; junction bases left unmatched: 6.

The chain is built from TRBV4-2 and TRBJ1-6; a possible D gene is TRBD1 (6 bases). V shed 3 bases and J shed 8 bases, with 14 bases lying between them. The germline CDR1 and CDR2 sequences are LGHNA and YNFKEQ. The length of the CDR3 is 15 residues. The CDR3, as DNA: TGTGCCAGCAGCCAGCACGGGTACAGGGATTCACCCCTCCACTTT. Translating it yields CASSQHGYRDSPLHF.

CDR3 amino acids: CASSFGLADYNEQFF. The CDR3 DNA follows: TGTGCCAGCAGCTTCGGACTAGCGGACTACAATGAGCAGTTCTTC. J is TRBJ2-1 and V is TRBV3-1 (or the pseudogene TRBV3-2), with 10 bases that match TRBD2. V lost 5 bases, J lost 3 bases, and 4 bases stayed unmatched. Germline assignment: CDR1 LGHDT and CDR2 YNNKEL (reference sequence). The CDR3 has 15 residues.

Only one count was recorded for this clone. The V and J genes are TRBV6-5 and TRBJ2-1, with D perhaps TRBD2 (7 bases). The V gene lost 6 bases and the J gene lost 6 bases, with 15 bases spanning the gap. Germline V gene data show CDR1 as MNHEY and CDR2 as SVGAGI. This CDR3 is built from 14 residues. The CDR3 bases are TGTGCCAGCAGACTACAGGGAGGGGGCAATGAGCAGTTCTTC. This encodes CASRLQGGGNEQFF.

The CDR3 coding sequence is TGCGCCAGCAGCCCGCAGGGGGAGGCCGGGGAGCTGTTTTTT. Its protein product is CASSPQGEAGELFF. The V and J genes are TRBV5-1 and TRBJ2-2; a weak D match, TRBD1 (7 bases). Germline lookup yields CDR1 SGHRS and CDR2 YFSETQ. Trimming left V 4 bases short and J 6 bases short, with 13 bases between. The CDR3 is 14 amino acids.

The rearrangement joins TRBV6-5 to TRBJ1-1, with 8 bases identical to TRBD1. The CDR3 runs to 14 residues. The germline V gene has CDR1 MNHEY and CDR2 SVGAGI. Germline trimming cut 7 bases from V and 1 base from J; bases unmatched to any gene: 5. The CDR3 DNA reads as TGTGCCAGCAAAGGTGGACAGGGGAACACTGAAGCTTTCTTT. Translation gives CASKGGQGNTEAFF.

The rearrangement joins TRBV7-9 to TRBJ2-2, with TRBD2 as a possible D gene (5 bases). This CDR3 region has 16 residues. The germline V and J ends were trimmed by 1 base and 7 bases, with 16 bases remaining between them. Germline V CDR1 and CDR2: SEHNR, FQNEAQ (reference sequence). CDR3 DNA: TGTGCCAGCAGCTTAGTTGGTGGGAGTAAAAACGGGGAGCTGTTTTTT. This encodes CASSLVGGSKNGELFF. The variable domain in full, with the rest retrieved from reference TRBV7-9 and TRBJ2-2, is DTGVSQNPRHKITKRGQNVTFRCDPISEHNRLYWYRQTLGQGPEFLTYFQNEAQLEKSRLLSDRFSAERPKGSFSTLEIQRTEQGDSAMYLCASSLVGGSKNGELFFGEGSRLTVL.

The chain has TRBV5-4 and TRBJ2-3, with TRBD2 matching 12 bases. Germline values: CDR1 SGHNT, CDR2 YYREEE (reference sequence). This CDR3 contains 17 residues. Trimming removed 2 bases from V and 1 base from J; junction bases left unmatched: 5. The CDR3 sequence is CASSFTRTSGGTDTQYF. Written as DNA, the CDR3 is TGTGCCAGCAGCTTTACTCGGACTAGCGGGGGCACAGATACGCAGTATTTT.